This T cell receptor (beta chain) was sequenced in a study of blood T cells in healthy people across ages. Comment on this clonotype: As yet, its antigen is unknown.

Combining a sample-barcoded 5' primer with a J-beta primer mix, a second PCR ran for roughly 6 to 12 cycles. TCRdb independently ran MiXCR on the 5' RACE reads; one entry per CDR3 protein. The table lists around 1,500,000 distinct CDR3 sequences, around 42% of them singletons. Donor samples were obtained from healthy Caucasian individuals from Russia, aged about 6 to 100. Researchers isolated at least 7 million PBMCs per sample. Notes on the study in general: Diversity was higher, and naive CD4+ cells more numerous, in long-lived donors than in aged donors.

The source of this sequence is a woman aged 18-30 years in good health. The sample was blood.

Written as DNA, the CDR3 is TGTGCCATCAGTGAAGGTTTAGGGGAGTACAGTTCACCCCTCCACTTT. Residues: CAISEGLGEYSSPLHF. This sequence joins TRBV10-3 and TRBJ1-6; D may be TRBD1 (5 bases). The CDR3 runs to 16 residues. The V end was cut by 3 bases, the J end by 9 bases, with 18 bases between. CDR1 ENHRY and CDR2 SYGVKD come from the germline V gene.